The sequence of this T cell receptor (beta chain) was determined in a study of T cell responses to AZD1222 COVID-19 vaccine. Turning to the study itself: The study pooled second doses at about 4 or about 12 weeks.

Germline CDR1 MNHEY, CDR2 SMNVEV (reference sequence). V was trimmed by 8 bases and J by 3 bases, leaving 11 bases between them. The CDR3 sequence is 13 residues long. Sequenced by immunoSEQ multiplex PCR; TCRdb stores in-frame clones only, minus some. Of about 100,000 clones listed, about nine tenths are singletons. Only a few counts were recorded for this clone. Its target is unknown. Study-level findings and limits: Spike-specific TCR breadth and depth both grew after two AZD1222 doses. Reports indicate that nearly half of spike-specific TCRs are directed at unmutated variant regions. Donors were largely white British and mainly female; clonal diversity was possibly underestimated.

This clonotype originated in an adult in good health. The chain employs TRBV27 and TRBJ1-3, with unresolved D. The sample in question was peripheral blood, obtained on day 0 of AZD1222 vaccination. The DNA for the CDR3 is TGTGCCAGCCTGGCGCCTGGTGGAAACACCATATATTTT. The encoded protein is CASLAPGGNTIYF.